These 6 T cell receptor beta chains were all obtained from the same sample, sequenced in a study of blood T cell repertoires in COVID-19. Using immunoSEQ multiplex PCR, the repertoire was profiled, and TCRdb retains in-frame clones only, with some absent. The data show fewer than 300,000 clones, about nine tenths seen once. The specimen was PBMCs or T cells enriched from blood (not recorded which). These receptors were obtained from a woman in her twenties or thirties who had recovered from COVID-19.

The V and J genes are TRBV7-9 and TRBJ1-2, with 9 nucleotides matching TRBD1. The CDR3 is 13 amino acids. With V trimmed by 3 bases and J by 12 bases, 8 bases remained unmatched. Germline CDR1 SEHNR, CDR2 FQNEAQ (reference sequence). The CDR3 reads CASSFGTGKKNTF. The CDR3, as DNA: TGTGCCAGCAGCTTTGGGACAGGGAAAAAGAACACCTTC.

The V call is TRBV19, the J call TRBJ1-2; TRBD1 matches 9 bases. The J segment lost 6 bases and the V segment lost 5 bases, leaving 7 bases of the junction unmatched. The germline gives CDR1 LNHDA, CDR2 SQIVND (reference sequence). This CDR3 comprises 14 residues. The CDR3 DNA reads as TGTGCCAGTAGTCGGACAGGGGCTAAGGATGGCTACACCTTC. Translation gives CASSRTGAKDGYTF.

The chain uses TRBV27 and TRBJ2-7; 7 nucleotides match TRBD2. V gave up 2 bases and J gave up 3 bases; unmatched junction bases: 7. Germline values: CDR1 MNHEY, CDR2 SMNVEV (reference sequence). The CDR3 is 15 amino acids. Here the CDR3 DNA reads TGTGCCAGCAGTTTAACTTCGGGACTATACTACGAGCAGTACTTC. This codes for CASSLTSGLYYEQYF.

The chain carries TRBV30 and TRBJ1-2, with D hard to call. The CDR3 has 11 amino acids. The V and J ends lost 2 bases and 5 bases respectively, with 6 bases between them. CDR1 and CDR2 from the germline V gene are GTSNPN and SVGIG (reference sequence). The CDR3 bases are TGTGCCTGGAGTCCCTTATATGGCTACACCTTC. This encodes CAWSPLYGYTF.

The chain carries TRBV27 and TRBJ1-4; 9 bases align to TRBD1. This CDR3 comprises 15 residues. The V gene's germline CDR1 is MNHEY and CDR2 SMNVEV (reference sequence). Losses at the gene ends were 7 bases for V and 7 bases for J; bases not matched to a gene: 10. CDR3 sequence (DNA): TGTGCCAGCAAGGGACAGGGAGGATCTATTGAAAAACTGTTTTTT. Translated: CASKGQGGSIEKLFF.

V and J are TRBV13 and TRBJ1-3, with a weak D call TRBD1 (5 bases). The CDR3 is 17 residues long. The V gene lost 0 bases and the J gene lost 0 bases, with 12 bases spanning the gap. Per germline, CDR1 PRHDT and CDR2 FYEKMQ (reference sequence). DNA of the CDR3: TGTGCCAGCAGCTTAGGAGTAGGGGCTAACTCTGGAAACACCATATATTTT. Its translation is CASSLGVGANSGNTIYF.